Listed here are 21 T cell receptor beta chains from one sample, sequenced in a study of identical twins. In TCRdb, the 5' RACE reads were re-called with MiXCR into one record per CDR3 protein. The table includes 400,000 to 600,000 distinct CDR3 sequences, approximately 20% detected once. Another study also made use of these data, one on yellow fever vaccine responses in identical twins.

The sample comprised CD4+ T cells sorted from blood. The source is a woman aged 18-30 years in good health.

This clonotype was seen once. V usage is TRBV11-2 and J usage is TRBJ2-7; a possible D gene is TRBD1 (6 bases). The CDR3 loop spans 15 amino acids. V was pared by 5 bases and J by 2 bases, with 16 bases between. Looked up from germline, CDR1 is SGHAT and CDR2 is FQNNGV. In DNA, the CDR3 is TGTGCCAGCAGCCCGACAGACAGGACCGCCTACGAGCAGTACGTC. Amino acids: CASSPTDRTAYEQYV.

This chain joins TRBV7-9 and TRBJ1-2, with 7 bases fitting TRBD1. This CDR3 contains 15 residues. The V gene's germline CDR1 is SEHNR and CDR2 FQNEAQ (reference sequence). The J segment lost 1 base and the V segment lost 5 bases, leaving 7 bases of the junction unmatched. The CDR3 spells CASSNDRALNYGYTF. CDR3 in DNA: TGTGCCAGCAGCAACGACAGGGCCCTTAACTATGGCTACACCTTC.

The chain is built from TRBV28 and TRBJ1-2, with unresolved D. This CDR3 region has 13 residues. The germline V and J ends were trimmed by 6 bases and 5 bases, with 13 bases remaining between them. CDR1 is MDHEN, CDR2 SYDVKM, per germline. The CDR3: CASRTTTEYGYTF. The CDR3 bases are TGTGCCAGCAGGACGACGACTGAATATGGCTACACCTTC.

V and J are TRBV5-6 and TRBJ2-7, with D perhaps TRBD1 (6 bases). The V end lost 0 bases, the J end lost 6 bases, and 10 bases lay between the germline ends. Germline V gene lookup returns CDR1 SGHDT and CDR2 YYEEEE. The CDR3 has 13 amino acids. The CDR3 DNA is TGTGCCAGCAGCTTGGGGGGGCCGAGCGAGCAGTACTTC. This encodes CASSLGGPSEQYF.

This clonotype was observed a handful of times. This chain's CDR3 is CASSLGLAHEQFF. The CDR3 nucleotides are TGTGCCAGCAGCTTGGGACTAGCCCATGAGCAGTTCTTC. The chain carries TRBV5-6 and TRBJ2-1; TRBD2 aligns across 7 bases. This CDR3 has 13 amino acids. CDR1 is SGHDT, CDR2 YYEEEE, per germline. V lost 0 bases to trimming and J lost 8 bases; unmatched junction nucleotides: 2.

The chain couples TRBV7-9 to TRBJ2-7; D unresolved. The CDR3 is 12 amino acids. Looked up from germline, CDR1 is SEHNR and CDR2 is FQNEAQ (reference sequence). V was clipped by 5 bases and J by 3 bases, with 8 bases between them. The CDR3 DNA reads as TGTGCCAGCAGCCCGACCCTCTACGAGCAGTACTTC. Its translation: CASSPTLYEQYF.

This clonotype has more than one count but fewer than ten. The rearrangement uses TRBV4-1 and TRBJ2-5; a possible D gene is TRBD1 (6 bases). CDR1 and CDR2 (germline): MGHRA, YSYEKL. V lost 3 bases and J 4 bases, leaving 12 bases between the germline ends. This CDR3 spans 14 amino acids. In nucleotides, the CDR3 is TGCGCCAGCAGCCAGGCGATCAGGGGAGAGACCCAGTACTTC. The encoded protein is CASSQAIRGETQYF.

The V call is TRBV20-1, the J call TRBJ2-3; TRBD2 aligns across 8 bases. This CDR3 region has 14 residues. Germline CDR1 is DFQATT and CDR2 is SNEGSKA (reference sequence). V lost 3 bases to trimming and J lost 2 bases; unmatched junction nucleotides: 4. The CDR3 bases are TGCAGTGCTAGGGCTAGCGGGTTCACAGATACGCAGTATTTT. It specifies CSARASGFTDTQYF.

This clonotype was recorded only once. The chain recombines TRBV3-1 with TRBJ2-2; D gene ambiguous. The CDR3 runs 14 residues. Germline V gives CDR1 LGHDT, CDR2 YNNKEL (reference sequence). Trimming left V 1 base short and J 1 base short, with 4 bases between. The CDR3 loop reads CASSQVLNTGELFF. The CDR3 region has the DNA TGTGCCAGCAGCCAAGTGTTGAACACCGGGGAGCTGTTTTTT. Drawing the rest from reference TRBV3-1 and TRBJ2-2, the complete variable domain is DTAVSQTPKYLVTQMGNDKSIKCEQNLGHDTMYWYKQDSKKFLKIMFSYNNKELIINETVPNRFSPKSPDKAHLNLHINSLELGDSAVYFCASSQVLNTGELFFGEGSRLTVL.

This clonotype has more than one count but fewer than ten. This chain uses TRBV3-1 with TRBJ2-5; D may be TRBD2 (5 bases). This CDR3 has 16 amino acids. Germline V gene lookup returns CDR1 LGHDT and CDR2 YNNKEL (reference sequence). V lost 4 bases and J 4 bases, leaving 19 bases between the germline ends. DNA of the CDR3: TGTGCCAGCAGCCCCCGCGGATCACGAGGGCGAGAGACCCAGTACTTC. It is translated as CASSPRGSRGRETQYF.

On this clonotype: Its ends do not fully match the called genes, so a read error is possible. This chain joins TRBV7-3 and TRBJ2-3; 14 positions match TRBD2. The CDR3 has 20 residues. Germline loops: CDR1 SGHTA, CDR2 FQGTGA. The CDR3: CASSLTTSGGAFSVTDTQYF. CDR3 in DNA: TGTGCCAGCAGCCTAACGACTAGCGGGGGGGCCTTCTCAGTCACAGATACGCAGTATTTT.

V gene TRBV20-1 combines with J gene TRBJ2-2; TRBD2 aligns across 13 bases. The CDR3 contains 18 residues. From germline, CDR1 is DFQATT and CDR2 SNEGSKA (reference sequence). Trimming removed 0 bases from V and 1 base from J; junction bases left unmatched: 5. CDR3 DNA: TGCAGTGCTAGAGAAGGACTAGCGGGAGTCCGGAACACCGGGGAGCTGTTTTTT. It encodes CSAREGLAGVRNTGELFF.

The chain employs TRBV4-2 and TRBJ2-1, with unresolved D. Germline V lookup: CDR1 LGHNA, CDR2 YNFKEQ. The CDR3 contains 14 residues. Deletions cut 9 bases from V and 9 bases from J, with 21 bases between. The CDR3 protein is CASSKDGGPREQFF. The CDR3 region has the DNA TGTGCCAGTTCAAAGGACGGTGGCCCCCGTGAGCAGTTCTTC.

A few counts support this clonotype. The chain carries TRBV3-1 and TRBJ2-7; D uncertain. Trimming pared 0 bases from V and 2 bases from J, leaving 17 bases between. The CDR3 is 17 residues long. CDR1 LGHDT and CDR2 YNNKEL come from the germline V gene (reference sequence). This chain's CDR3 is CASSQDPQVSWPYEQYF. CDR3 nucleotides: TGTGCCAGCAGCCAAGACCCCCAGGTTAGCTGGCCCTACGAGCAGTACTTC.

J is TRBJ2-1 and V is TRBV5-1, with D uncertain. Trimming stripped 1 base from V and 8 bases from J, with 13 bases between. This CDR3 contains 14 residues. In germline, CDR1 is SGHRS, CDR2 YFSETQ. CDR3 amino acids: CASSLTPGYDEQFF. In nucleotides, the CDR3 is TGCGCCAGCAGCTTGACCCCAGGTTACGATGAGCAGTTCTTC.

The J gene is TRBJ2-1, the V gene TRBV5-1, with 8 bases matching TRBD2. Germline CDR1 reads SGHRS; CDR2 reads YFSETQ. CDR3 size: 16 residues. V shed 4 bases, J shed 8 bases, and the junction held 14 bases outside the gene matches. The CDR3 here is CASSGKSGSYRDEQFF. CDR3 bases: TGCGCCAGCAGCGGAAAGAGCGGGAGTTATCGGGATGAGCAGTTCTTC.

This clonotype has more than one count but fewer than ten. The chain links TRBV20-1 to TRBJ2-1; the match to TRBD2 covers 8 bases. V dropped 0 bases and J dropped 7; count of bases not matched to a gene: 8. The CDR3 is 15 amino acids. Germline values: CDR1 DFQATT, CDR2 SNEGSKA (reference sequence). CDR3 sequence: CSARDPTSGNNEQFF. CDR3 in DNA: TGCAGTGCTAGAGACCCAACTAGCGGTAATAATGAGCAGTTCTTC.

This clonotype was recorded a few times. The V gene is TRBV20-1, the J gene TRBJ1-2, with D perhaps matching TRBD1 (5 bases). Germline assignment: CDR1 DFQATT and CDR2 SNEGSKA (reference sequence). This CDR3 is built from 10 residues. Trimming took off 3 bases at V and 8 bases at J, with 7 bases between the two ends. The DNA of the CDR3 is TGCAGTGCTAGGGACACCGGCTACACCTTC. Translating it yields CSARDTGYTF.

This clonotype was picked up many times. The CDR3: CASSQGQGGNQPQHF. The CDR3 bases are TGCGCCAGCAGCCAGGGGCAGGGGGGTAATCAGCCCCAGCATTTT. The chain joins TRBV5-1 to TRBJ1-5, with 7 bases lining up with TRBD1. V trimming: 4 bases; J trimming: 4 bases; junction bases outside the gene matches: 8. The CDR3 contains 15 residues. Germline V gene lookup returns CDR1 SGHRS and CDR2 YFSETQ.

This chain uses TRBV7-2 with TRBJ2-1; D is undetermined. Trimming left V 7 bases short and J 7 bases short, with 17 bases between. CDR1 and CDR2 from the germline V gene are SGHTA and FQGNSA. The CDR3 totals 14 residues. The CDR3 region is CASKPGFLGNEQFF. The CDR3 DNA sequence: TGTGCCAGCAAACCTGGGTTCCTCGGGAATGAGCAGTTCTTC.

This clonotype has only a few counts. The V gene is TRBV5-5, the J gene TRBJ2-1; 9 nucleotides line up with TRBD2. From germline, CDR1 is SGHKS and CDR2 YYEKEE (reference sequence). The junction had 11 bases not matched to a gene; V was cut back by 0 bases and J by 4 bases. The CDR3 has 18 residues. CDR3 coding DNA: TGTGCCAGCAGCTTGGTCGTGGCGGGAGGGCCTCCTTACAATGAGCAGTTCTTC. Encoded protein: CASSLVVAGGPPYNEQFF.